Shown below are 15 T cell receptor beta chains from a single sample sequenced in a study of T cell responses to AZD1222 COVID-19 vaccine. Libraries were prepared by immunoSEQ multiplex PCR; TCRdb keeps only in-frame clonotypes and omits some of them. The repertoire holds about 130,000 clones, with 80% to 90% as singletons. Sequencing was performed on peripheral blood, taken on day 0 of AZD1222 vaccination. The receptors come from an adult in good health.

V usage is TRBV28 and J usage is TRBJ2-1, with 15 bases fitting TRBD2. The CDR3 runs 14 residues. CDR1 and CDR2 from the germline V gene are MDHEN and SYDVKM. The J segment lost 9 bases and the V segment lost 6 bases, leaving 3 bases of the junction unmatched. Written as DNA, the CDR3 is TGTGCCAGCAGGGGGACTAGCGGGAGGTTTGAGCAGTTCTTC. Translation gives CASRGTSGRFEQFF.

The chain is built from TRBV6-5 and TRBJ1-3, with a possible D match to TRBD1 (6 bases). V lost 11 bases, J lost 2 bases, and 10 bases lay in between. Germline V gene sequence: CDR1 MNHEY, CDR2 SVGAGI. The CDR3 spans 12 residues. For the CDR3, the DNA is TGTGCCTGCCGGACAGCTGGAAACACCATATATTTT. It specifies CACRTAGNTIYF.

The CDR3 DNA reads TGCGCCAGCAGCCCACTTTACGGGAGGGCTAATGAAAAACTGTTTTTT. Residues: CASSPLYGRANEKLFF. V gene TRBV4-3 combines with J gene TRBJ1-4; no clear D. The CDR3 spans 16 residues. The germline CDR1 and CDR2 sequences are LGHNA and YSLEER. V was clipped by 4 bases and J by 3 bases, with 15 bases between them.

The rearrangement joins TRBV29-1 to TRBJ2-3; D perhaps matches TRBD1 (6 bases). The V end was cut by 7 bases, the J end by 2 bases, with 13 bases between. The CDR3 extends over 13 amino acids. Looked up from germline, CDR1 is SQVTM and CDR2 is ANQGSEA. CDR3 protein: CSARRGTTDTQYF. The CDR3 coding sequence is TGCAGCGCCCGAAGGGGGACCACAGATACGCAGTATTTT.

The chain uses TRBV5-1 and TRBJ2-7, with D possibly being TRBD2 (5 bases). CDR3 length equals 14 residues. The germline V and J ends were trimmed by 0 bases and 3 bases, with 10 bases remaining between them. CDR1 and CDR2 (germline): SGHRS, YFSETQ. CDR3 bases: TGCGCCAGCAGCTTGGTTTCCGGGGACTACGAGCAGTACTTC. Its translation: CASSLVSGDYEQYF.

This chain links TRBV3-1 (or the pseudogene TRBV3-2) with TRBJ2-4, with D perhaps matching TRBD1 or TRBD2 (5 bases each). Deletions cut 4 bases from V and 5 bases from J, with 12 bases between. Germline V gene data show CDR1 as LGHDT and CDR2 as YNNKEL (reference sequence). This CDR3 has 14 amino acids. The DNA for the CDR3 is TGTGCCAGCAGCCTGGGCCTGGGGGAAAACATTCAGTACTTC. Translated: CASSLGLGENIQYF.

The chain recombines TRBV9 with TRBJ2-7; possible D gene TRBD2, 6 bases. Germline-derived CDR1 and CDR2 are SGDLS and YYNGEE. The CDR3 extends over 15 amino acids. With 6 bases removed from V and 5 bases from J, the gap between germline ends came to 21 bases. As DNA, the CDR3 is TGTGCCAGCACCGTCGGGGGTAACGGTCTAGACGAGCAGTACTTC. Protein sequence: CASTVGGNGLDEQYF.

The J gene is TRBJ1-5, the V gene TRBV19; tentative D call: TRBD1 (5 bases). V was shortened by 3 bases and J by 0 bases, with 12 bases between the two germline ends. Germline values: CDR1 LNHDA, CDR2 SQIVND (reference sequence). The CDR3 consists of 16 residues. Here the CDR3 DNA reads TGTGCCAGTAGTATCTGGGGCAGCGTTAGCAATCAGCCCCAGCATTTT. Encoded protein: CASSIWGSVSNQPQHF. Full variable domain (remainder filled in from reference TRBV19 and TRBJ1-5): DGGITQSPKYLFRKEGQNVTLSCEQNLNHDAMYWYRQDPGQGLRLIYYSQIVNDFQKGDIAEGYSVSREKKESFPLTVTSAQKNPTAFYLCASSIWGSVSNQPQHFGDGTRLSIL.

This clone was found once. The rearrangement uses TRBV29-1 and TRBJ1-1; D gene unclear. V gave up 1 base and J gave up 8 bases, with 17 bases separating them. The CDR3 loop spans 14 amino acids. The germline V gene has CDR1 SQVTM and CDR2 ANQGSEA. The CDR3 sequence is CSVEVGPLFGEAFF. The CDR3 coding sequence is TGCAGCGTTGAAGTAGGGCCTTTATTCGGCGAAGCTTTCTTT.

The chain combines TRBV4-1 with TRBJ2-7; TRBD2 matches at 15 bases. CDR1 is MGHRA, CDR2 YSYEKL, per germline. V lost 4 bases, J lost 4 bases, and 2 bases stayed unmatched. The CDR3 contains 15 residues. Written as DNA, the CDR3 is TGCGCCAGCAGCCTAGGGACTAGCGGGAGGTACGAGCAGTACTTC. Its translation is CASSLGTSGRYEQYF.

The J gene is TRBJ2-1, the V gene TRBV29-1, with 11 bases aligning to TRBD2. CDR1 is SQVTM, CDR2 ANQGSEA, per germline. Trimming removed 0 bases from V and 6 bases from J; junction bases left unmatched: 10. The CDR3 has 17 amino acids. CDR3 sequence: CSVEDWASGGKSNEQFF. CDR3 coding DNA: TGCAGCGTTGAAGATTGGGCTAGCGGGGGGAAATCCAATGAGCAGTTCTTC.

This clone has just a few counts. V usage is TRBV15 and J usage is TRBJ1-1; 7 bases are a match to TRBD1. Trimming cost V 4 bases and J 1 base; bases outside gene matches: 3. The germline gives CDR1 LNHNV, CDR2 YYDKDF (reference sequence). This CDR3 contains 14 residues. The chain's CDR3 is CATSIGGSNTEAFF. As DNA, the CDR3 is TGTGCCACCAGCATAGGGGGCTCGAACACTGAAGCTTTCTTT.

This chain connects TRBV5-4 to TRBJ2-1; 7 bases are a match to TRBD1. The V gene's germline CDR1 is SGHNT and CDR2 YYREEE (reference sequence). The J segment lost 0 bases and the V segment lost 4 bases, leaving 7 bases of the junction unmatched. The CDR3 length is 16 residues. The CDR3 region has the DNA TGTGCCAGCAGCCCCCCAGGGGGACCCTCCTACAATGAGCAGTTCTTC. This translates into CASSPPGGPSYNEQFF.

The rearrangement links TRBV18 to TRBJ1-1; TRBD1 is a possible D gene (5 bases). V lost 4 bases and J 4 bases, leaving 13 bases between the germline ends. This CDR3 has 14 residues. The germline gives CDR1 KGHSH, CDR2 LQKENI. In DNA form, the CDR3 reads TGTGCCAGCTCACGGGACTCACGTGGCACTGAAGCTTTCTTT. Its protein is CASSRDSRGTEAFF. The full variable domain, its missing parts supplied by reference TRBV18 and TRBJ1-1, is NAGVMQNPRHLVRRRGQEARLRCSPMKGHSHVYWYRQLPEEGLKFMVYLQKENIIDESGMPKERFSAEFPKEGPSILRIQQVVRGDSAAYFCASSRDSRGTEAFFGQGTRLTVV.

In its sample, this clone was seen once. The chain uses TRBV23-1 and TRBJ1-5, with D possibly being TRBD1 (6 bases). TRBV23-1 is an open reading frame whose function is uncertain. The germline V and J ends were trimmed by 3 bases and 0 bases, with 15 bases remaining between them. CDR3 length: 17 amino acids. CDR3 in amino acids: CASSQKPGHISNQPQHF. In nucleotides, the CDR3 is TGCGCCAGCAGTCAGAAACCGGGACATATTAGCAATCAGCCCCAGCATTTT.